Each of the 9 T cell receptor beta chains below was sequenced from the same sample in a study of OX40 agonist ivuxolimab in advanced cancers. Data came from immunoSEQ multiplex PCR; TCRdb stores just in-frame clones and leaves some out. The sample shows 90,000 to 120,000 clones, 75% to 95% of them seen only once. Sequencing was performed on CD4+ or CD8+ T cells sorted from blood, taken in a trial of the OX40 agonist ivuxolimab. Every receptor here comes from an adult with an advanced solid tumor such as melanoma, head and neck, liver or kidney cancer.

The rearrangement joins TRBV28 to TRBJ2-2, with 7 bases lining up with TRBD1. The CDR3 has 15 residues. With 8 bases clipped from V and 2 bases from J, the junction kept 8 bases outside the gene matches. Germline CDR1 is MDHEN and CDR2 is SYDVKM. For the CDR3, the DNA is TGTGCCAGCCAATGGGACAGCATAAACACCGGGGAGCTGTTTTTT. The encoded protein is CASQWDSINTGELFF.

This rearrangement joins TRBV6-4 to TRBJ2-7; 8 bases align to TRBD1. Germline V gives CDR1 MRHNA, CDR2 SNTAGT. Losses at the gene ends were 4 bases for V and 2 bases for J; bases not matched to a gene: 7. CDR3 size: 15 residues. DNA of the CDR3: TGTGCCAGCAGTGTCCGGACAGGGAGTGCCTACGAGCAGTACTTC. It codes for CASSVRTGSAYEQYF.

The chain couples TRBV5-1 to TRBJ2-1; D possibly corresponds to TRBD1 (7 bases). Trimming left V 0 bases short and J 8 bases short, with 12 bases between. Germline lookup yields CDR1 SGHRS and CDR2 YFSETQ. The CDR3 length is 14 residues. CDR3 sequence reads: CASSLATRGDEQFF. CDR3 coding DNA: TGCGCCAGCAGCTTGGCTACCAGGGGGGATGAGCAGTTCTTC. The full variable domain, in which reference TRBV5-1 and TRBJ2-1 provide the parts outside the CDR3, is KAGVTQTPRYLIKTRGQQVTLSCSPISGHRSVSWYQQTPGQGLQFLFEYFSETQRNKGNFPGRFSGRQFSNSRSEMNVSTLELGDSALYLCASSLATRGDEQFFGPGTRLTVL.

The chain recombines TRBV27 with TRBJ2-1; 9 bases line up with TRBD2. The CDR3 has 18 residues. V shed 3 bases and J 7 bases; nucleotides not matched to a gene: 16. The V gene's germline CDR1 is MNHEY and CDR2 SMNVEV (reference sequence). CDR3 residues: CASSFFPRVAGARNEQFF. In DNA form, the CDR3 reads TGTGCCAGCAGTTTTTTCCCGAGGGTAGCGGGAGCACGTAATGAGCAGTTCTTC.

The chain employs TRBV19 and TRBJ2-3; no definite D call. With 7 bases removed from V and 1 base from J, the gap between germline ends came to 9 bases. This CDR3 is built from 13 residues. Germline CDR1 reads LNHDA; CDR2 reads SQIVND (reference sequence). CDR3 sequence: CASKPQGTDTQYF. The CDR3 DNA reads as TGTGCCAGTAAGCCCCAGGGCACAGATACGCAGTATTTT.

This clone was seen a handful of times. The chain carries TRBV28 and TRBJ1-5, with TRBD1 as a possible D gene (5 bases). V was trimmed by 4 bases and J by 1 base, leaving 11 bases between them. Germline V gives CDR1 MDHEN, CDR2 SYDVKM. The CDR3 is 15 amino acids. CDR3 protein: CASSSRGSSNQPQHF. CDR3 sequence (DNA): TGTGCCAGCAGTTCGAGGGGCTCGAGCAATCAGCCCCAGCATTTT.

The chain has TRBV9 and TRBJ2-1, with TRBD2 matching over 13 bases. J was trimmed by 5 bases and V by 3 bases; bases with no gene match: 11. From germline, CDR1 is SGDLS and CDR2 YYNGEE. The CDR3 is 18 residues long. CDR3 nucleotides: TGTGCCAGCAGCGCCATCCCGGGACTAGCGGGACGAGACAATGAGCAGTTCTTC. Protein: CASSAIPGLAGRDNEQFF.

In regard to this clone: The junction departs from the called germline gene at one end, perhaps through a read error. The rearrangement uses TRBV7-2 and TRBJ1-5, with a tentative D call TRBD1 (6 bases). The CDR3 totals 15 residues. The germline CDR1 and CDR2 sequences are SGHTA and FQGNSA. The CDR3 is CASSLGTIGNQPQHF. CDR3 nucleotides: TGTGCCAGCAGTTTAGGGACAATCGGCAATCAGCCCCAGCATTTT.

This clone was recorded a few times. The chain couples TRBV6-4 to TRBJ1-2, with 8 bases lining up with TRBD1. Trimming removed 3 bases from V and 10 bases from J; junction bases left unmatched: 4. The CDR3 has 12 amino acids. Germline loops: CDR1 MRHNA, CDR2 SNTAGT. The CDR3 is CASSDDRGDYTF. CDR3 in DNA: TGTGCCAGCAGTGATGACAGGGGCGACTACACCTTC.